The clone carrying this TCR beta chain has at least ten counts. This CDR3 region has 14 residues. V was clipped by 3 bases and J by 1 base, with 9 bases between them. CDR1 and CDR2 (germline): LGHNA, YNFKEQ. The record originates from a study of T-cell reconstitution after alpha-beta-depleted transplantation in children. For TCRbeta, the library was prepared with unique molecular identifiers. TCRdb used MiXCR to reprocess the PCR reads, holding one entry per CDR3 protein. The data show more than 90,000 distinct CDR3 sequences, with 7% to 10% seen just once and more than 6.5% held by the top ten. The chain joins TRBV4-2 to TRBJ2-5; D remains unclear. This TCR was sampled from a human donor who donated a stem cell graft to a child with congenital amegakaryocytic thrombocytopenia. Sequencing was performed on PBMCs from the stem cell graft donor, taken from the stem cell graft. Written as DNA, the CDR3 is TGTGCCAGCAGCCAGCCGGGTTCCCAAGAGACCCAGTACTTC. Protein sequence: CASSQPGSQETQYF.